The rows below give T cell receptor beta chains drawn from one sample of a study of shared clonotypes between healthy human individuals. The data were produced by immunoSEQ multiplex PCR, yet TCRdb's version contains in-frame clones alone and is incomplete. The sample lists a few million clones; approximately 93% were seen once. Sequences were obtained from naive CD4+ T cells from PBMCs. The receptor source for this set is a man aged 18 to 29 in good health. Some clones in this sample may be carry-over from other donors' samples. Each CDR3 is given with its conserved first and last residue. D genes are given only for firm matches. For some rows the clone size is stated as once, few or many, or as a class when expanded; others skip it.

j_call d_call cdr3_length v_call clone_size cdr3_aa cdr3_nt
TRBJ2-7 . 14 TRBV4-1 . CASSATGSGYEQYF TGCGCCAGCAGCGCGACAGGTAGTGGTTACGAGCAGTACTTC
TRBJ2-1 . 14 TRBV7-2 . CASSQGQLYNEQFF TGTGCCAGCAGCCAAGGACAGCTATACAATGAGCAGTTCTTC
TRBJ2-5 . 15 TRBV5-1 . CASSPHRGTQETQYF TGCGCCAGCAGCCCCCACCGCGGGACTCAAGAGACCCAGTACTTC
TRBJ2-2 . 18 TRBV28 . CASSRPIGVGTNTGELFF TGTGCCAGCAGCCGTCCAATAGGGGTCGGGACGAACACCGGGGAGCTGTTTTTT
TRBJ2-2 . 17 TRBV7-6 . CASSPWGRGFEAGELFF TGTGCCAGCAGCCCGTGGGGGAGAGGTTTTGAGGCCGGGGAGCTGTTTTTT
TRBJ1-1 . 15 TRBV28 once CASSGGTSGGTEAFF TGTGCCAGCAGTGGAGGGACTTCGGGAGGGACTGAAGCTTTCTTT
TRBJ2-4 . 14 TRBV5-1 . CASSLESPKNIQYF TGCGCCAGCAGCTTGGAGTCGCCCAAAAACATTCAGTACTTC
TRBJ2-3 . 21 TRBV5-1 . CASRLGSFLGATSQFADTQYF TGCGCCAGCAGATTAGGATCCTTCCTAGGGGCGACGTCTCAATTCGCAGATACGCAGTATTTT
TRBJ1-2 . 14 TRBV29-1 . CSVAYMSGNTGYTF TGCAGCGTTGCTTACATGTCTGGGAACACTGGCTACACCTTC
TRBJ2-2 TRBD1 16 TRBV18 . CASSPRQGEDTGELFF TGTGCCAGCTCACCGAGACAGGGCGAAGACACCGGGGAGCTGTTTTTT
TRBJ1-3 TRBD1 13 TRBV7-3 . CASSSGGGNTIYF TGTGCCAGCAGCTCAGGGGGCGGAAACACCATATATTTT
TRBJ2-7 TRBD1 14 TRBV6-5 . CASKAGQGLYEQYF TGTGCCAGCAAAGCGGGACAGGGACTCTACGAGCAGTACTTC
TRBJ2-1 TRBD1 16 TRBV6-5 . CASSWRQGLTYNEQFF TGTGCCAGCAGTTGGCGACAGGGTCTCACCTACAATGAGCAGTTCTTC
TRBJ2-2 . 14 TRBV28 . CASLGAGNTGELFF TGTGCCAGCCTAGGGGCAGGGAACACCGGGGAGCTGTTTTTT
TRBJ1-5 . 16 TRBV30 . CAWSRGGGSHYQPQHF TGTGCCTGGAGCCGGGGTGGGGGGTCACATTATCAGCCCCAGCATTTT
TRBJ2-1 . 15 TRBV6-5 . CASSYDSYLNNEQFF TGTGCCAGCAGTTACGACAGCTACCTGAACAATGAGCAGTTCTTC
TRBJ1-1 . 13 TRBV19 . CASSIQLNTEAFF TGTGCCAGTAGTATACAGTTGAACACTGAAGCTTTCTTT
TRBJ2-3 . 14 TRBV28 . CASSGFGPTDTQYF TGTGCCAGCAGTGGCTTTGGTCCCACAGATACGCAGTATTTT
TRBJ2-6 . 18 TRBV4-2 . CASSQRLGTYSGANVLTF TGTGCCAGCAGCCAGAGGTTGGGCACATACTCTGGGGCCAACGTCCTGACTTTC
TRBJ2-7 TRBD1 15 TRBV5-4 . CASSSTGVIPDEQYF TGTGCCAGCAGCTCCACAGGGGTAATTCCCGACGAGCAGTACTTC
TRBJ2-7 . 14 TRBV19 . CASSSEGNSYEQYF TGTGCCAGTAGTAGCGAGGGAAACTCCTACGAGCAGTACTTC
TRBJ2-5 TRBD1 16 TRBV28 many CASTHRTGYPRGTQYF TGTGCCAGCACCCATCGGACAGGGTACCCCCGGGGGACCCAGTACTTC
TRBJ1-3 . 18 TRBV18 once CASSPGLMRGLSGNTIYF TGTGCCAGCTCACCAGGACTTATGAGGGGACTCTCTGGAAACACCATATATTTT
TRBJ2-6 . 16 TRBV7-2 . CASSSQGGAGANVLTF TGTGCCAGCAGCTCTCAGGGGGGAGCCGGGGCCAACGTCCTGACTTTC
TRBJ2-1 TRBD2 15 TRBV6-1 once CASTPGLAGNNEQFF TGTGCCAGCACTCCGGGACTAGCGGGAAACAATGAGCAGTTCTTC
TRBJ1-2 TRBD1 14 TRBV11-2 . CASRPTGGNYGYTF TGTGCCAGCAGGCCGACAGGGGGCAACTATGGCTACACCTTC
TRBJ2-3 . 14 TRBV9 . CASSGREGPDTQYF TGTGCCAGCAGCGGACGAGAGGGTCCAGATACGCAGTATTTT
TRBJ1-1 . 15 TRBV28 . CASSSLGEGNTEAFF TGTGCCAGCAGTTCCCTGGGGGAGGGAAACACTGAAGCTTTCTTT
TRBJ1-1 . 15 TRBV28 . CASSSPGGRLVEGFF TGTGCCAGCAGTTCCCCCGGGGGACGGCTAGTTGAAGGTTTCTTT
TRBJ1-1 TRBD1 15 TRBV9 . CASSVERGGYTEAFF TGTGCCAGCAGCGTAGAGAGAGGGGGCTACACTGAAGCTTTCTTT
TRBJ2-1 . 15 TRBV29-1 . CSVAVSGSIHNEQFF TGCAGCGTGGCCGTCAGTGGGAGCATCCACAATGAGCAGTTCTTC
TRBJ2-2 . 15 TRBV5-6 . CASTSAGANTGELFF TGTGCCAGCACCAGTGCGGGCGCGAACACCGGGGAGCTGTTTTTT
TRBJ1-1 . 14 TRBV7-9 . CASSSTELNTEAFF TGTGCCAGCAGCTCGACAGAACTCAACACTGAAGCTTTCTTT
TRBJ1-1 . 14 TRBV11-2 . CASSLRGGNTEAFF TGTGCCAGCAGCTTGAGGGGAGGGAACACTGAAGCTTTCTTT
TRBJ1-2 TRBD1 13 TRBV9 . CASSGRTGAGYTF TGTGCCAGCAGCGGCCGGACAGGGGCTGGCTACACCTTC
TRBJ2-7 . 13 TRBV5-1 . CASSLAPGYEQYF TGCGCCAGCAGCTTGGCCCCAGGCTACGAGCAGTACTTC